The sequence of this T cell receptor (beta chain) was determined in a study of glioma-infiltrating T cells. Study-wide results and limits: Above-expected tissue-blood divergence occurred in all gliomas, most in low-grade ones. Very few CDR3 sequences were shared between tissue and blood.

Worth noting for this clonotype: Its antigen remains unidentified. This may arise from a read error, as a much more abundant clone is one base away.

Amplification of TCR alpha and beta CDR3 regions from RNA used iRepertoire nested multiplex PCR. One-step reverse transcription and amplification started from around 100-400 ng of tissue mRNA or PBMC total RNA. TCRdb redid the calling of the multiplex PCR reads with MiXCR, one entry per CDR3 protein. This sample has under 200,000 distinct CDR3 sequences, with around 42% found just once. The CDR3 is 14 residues long. Per germline, CDR1 SGHTA and CDR2 FQGNSA. The sequence came from a human donor with low-grade glioma or glioblastoma, undergoing nonglioma brain surgery, or in good health (not recorded which). The J gene is TRBJ2-3, the V gene TRBV7-2; tentatively, D is TRBD2 (5 bases). Input material: glioma tissue, nonneoplastic brain tissue, or PBMCs (not recorded which). Written as DNA, the CDR3 is TGTGCCAGCAGTTCCGGGGTCGACACAGATAAGCAGTATTTT. Protein sequence: CASSSGVDTDKQYF.